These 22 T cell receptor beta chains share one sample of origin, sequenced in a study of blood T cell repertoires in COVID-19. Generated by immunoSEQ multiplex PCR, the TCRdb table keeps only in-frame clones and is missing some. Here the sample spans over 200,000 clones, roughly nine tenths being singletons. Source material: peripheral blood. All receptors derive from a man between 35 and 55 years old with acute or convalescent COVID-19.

The CDR3 loop reads CASSVLPEGELFF. The CDR3 coding sequence is TGTGCCAGCAGCGTCCTGCCTGAGGGGGAGCTGTTTTTT. The rearrangement links TRBV9 to TRBJ2-2; the D is unclear. The CDR3 spans 13 residues. Germline assignment: CDR1 SGDLS and CDR2 YYNGEE. Trimming cost V 2 bases and J 8 bases, with 10 bases left between them.

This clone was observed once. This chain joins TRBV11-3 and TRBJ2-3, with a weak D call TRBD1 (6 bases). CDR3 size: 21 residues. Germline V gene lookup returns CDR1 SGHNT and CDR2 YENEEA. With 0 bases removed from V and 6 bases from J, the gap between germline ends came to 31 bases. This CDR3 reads CASSLDSPISYFRDTWDTQYF. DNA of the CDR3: TGTGCCAGCAGCTTAGACTCCCCTATCTCCTATTTCCGGGACACTTGGGATACGCAGTATTTT.

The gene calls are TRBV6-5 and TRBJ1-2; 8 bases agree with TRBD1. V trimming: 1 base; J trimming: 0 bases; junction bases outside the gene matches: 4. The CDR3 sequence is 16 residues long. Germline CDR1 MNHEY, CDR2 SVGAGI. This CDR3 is CASSYFGQGANYGYTF. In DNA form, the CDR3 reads TGTGCCAGCAGTTACTTTGGACAGGGAGCTAACTATGGCTACACCTTC.

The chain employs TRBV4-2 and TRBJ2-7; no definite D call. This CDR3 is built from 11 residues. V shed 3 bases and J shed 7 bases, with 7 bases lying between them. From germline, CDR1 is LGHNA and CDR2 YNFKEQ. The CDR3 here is CASSQGSEQYF. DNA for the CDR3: TGTGCCAGCAGCCAGGGCTCAGAGCAGTACTTC.

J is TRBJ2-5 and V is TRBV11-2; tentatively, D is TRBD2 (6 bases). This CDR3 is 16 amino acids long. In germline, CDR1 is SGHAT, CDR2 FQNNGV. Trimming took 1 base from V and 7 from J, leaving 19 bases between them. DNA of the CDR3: TGTGCCAGCAGCTTAGTAATGAGCGGGTTAGGAGGGACCCAGTACTTC. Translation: CASSLVMSGLGGTQYF.

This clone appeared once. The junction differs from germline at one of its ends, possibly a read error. CDR3: CASRQGGPKNEFF. The CDR3 DNA reads as TGTGCCAGCAGACAGGGCGGTCCGAAAAATGAGTTTTTC. The genes are TRBV28 and TRBJ2-4; D possibly corresponds to TRBD1 (6 bases). The CDR3 extends over 13 amino acids. Per the germline V gene, CDR1 is MDHEN and CDR2 is SYDVKM.

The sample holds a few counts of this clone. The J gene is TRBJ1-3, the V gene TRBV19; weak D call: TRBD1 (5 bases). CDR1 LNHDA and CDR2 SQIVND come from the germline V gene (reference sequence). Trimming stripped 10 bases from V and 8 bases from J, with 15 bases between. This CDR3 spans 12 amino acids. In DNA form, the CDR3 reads TGTGCCACCGCGGGTGCGGGGGACACCATATATTTT. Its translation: CATAGAGDTIYF.

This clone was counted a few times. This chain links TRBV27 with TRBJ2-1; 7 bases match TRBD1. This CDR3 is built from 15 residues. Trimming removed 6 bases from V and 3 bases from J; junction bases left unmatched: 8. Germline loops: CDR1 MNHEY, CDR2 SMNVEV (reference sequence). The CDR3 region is CASRSGTAHYNEQFF. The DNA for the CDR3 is TGTGCCAGCAGATCCGGGACAGCCCACTACAATGAGCAGTTCTTC.

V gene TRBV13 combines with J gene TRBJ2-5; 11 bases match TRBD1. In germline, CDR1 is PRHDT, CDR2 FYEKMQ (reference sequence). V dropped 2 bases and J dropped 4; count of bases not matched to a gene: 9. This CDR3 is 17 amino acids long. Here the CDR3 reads CASSLLPGTGGGETQYF. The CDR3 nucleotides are TGTGCCAGCAGCTTACTTCCCGGGACAGGGGGAGGAGAGACCCAGTACTTC.

CDR3 sequence reads: CASSLDGGVIGTGELFF. In DNA, the CDR3 is TGTGCCAGCAGCTTAGATGGGGGGGTAATCGGCACCGGGGAGCTGTTTTTT. The chain employs TRBV11-2 and TRBJ2-2; TRBD2 matches at 7 bases. The CDR3 covers 17 residues. Germline CDR1 and CDR2: SGHAT and FQNNGV. The V and J ends lost 0 bases and 4 bases, in that order; junction bases with no gene match: 8.

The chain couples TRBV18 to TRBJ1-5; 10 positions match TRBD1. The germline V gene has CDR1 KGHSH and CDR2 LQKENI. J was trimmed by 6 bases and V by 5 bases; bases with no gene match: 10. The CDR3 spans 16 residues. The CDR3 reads CASSATTGGRSQPQHF. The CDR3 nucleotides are TGTGCCAGCTCAGCGACGACAGGGGGCCGGAGTCAGCCCCAGCATTTT.

The chain's CDR3 is CASSQQAGVNEQFF. Written as DNA, the CDR3 is TGTGCCAGCAGCCAACAAGCGGGAGTGAATGAGCAGTTCTTC. The rearrangement joins TRBV14 to TRBJ2-1; 8 nucleotides line up with TRBD2. Germline V gene lookup returns CDR1 SGHDN and CDR2 FVKESK. The CDR3 has 14 amino acids. J lost 7 bases, V lost 2 bases, and 4 bases had no gene match.

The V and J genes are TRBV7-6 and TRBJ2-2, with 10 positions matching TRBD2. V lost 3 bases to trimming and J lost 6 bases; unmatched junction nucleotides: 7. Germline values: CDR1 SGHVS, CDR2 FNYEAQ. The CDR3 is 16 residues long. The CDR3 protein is CASSLLAGAFPGELFF. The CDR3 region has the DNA TGTGCCAGCAGCTTGCTAGCGGGGGCCTTCCCCGGGGAGCTGTTTTTT.

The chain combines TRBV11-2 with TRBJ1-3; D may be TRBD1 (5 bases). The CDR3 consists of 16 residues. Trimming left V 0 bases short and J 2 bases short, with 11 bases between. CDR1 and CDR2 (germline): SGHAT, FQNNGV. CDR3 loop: CASSLDRADTGNTIYF. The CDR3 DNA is TGTGCCAGCAGCTTAGACAGGGCCGATACTGGAAACACCATATATTTT.

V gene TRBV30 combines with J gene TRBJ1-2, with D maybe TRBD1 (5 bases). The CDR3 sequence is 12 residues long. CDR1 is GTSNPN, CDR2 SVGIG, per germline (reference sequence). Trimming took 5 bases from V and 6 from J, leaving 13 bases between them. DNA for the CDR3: TGTGCCTGGGGACCGTCGGGGGATGGCTACACCTTC. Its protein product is CAWGPSGDGYTF.

CDR3 protein: CASSQGSGGQPQHF. The CDR3, as DNA: TGTGCCAGCAGCCAAGGTTCCGGGGGTCAGCCCCAGCATTTT. V usage is TRBV3-1 (or the pseudogene TRBV3-2) and J usage is TRBJ1-5, with TRBD1 as a possible D gene (5 bases). The CDR3 spans 14 residues. V was trimmed by 1 base and J by 6 bases, leaving 10 bases between them. Germline V CDR1 and CDR2: LGHDT, YNNKEL (reference sequence).

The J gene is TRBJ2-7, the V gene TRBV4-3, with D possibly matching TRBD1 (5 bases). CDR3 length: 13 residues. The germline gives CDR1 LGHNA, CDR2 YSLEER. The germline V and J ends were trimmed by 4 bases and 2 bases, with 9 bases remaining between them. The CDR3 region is CASSRTRTYEQYF. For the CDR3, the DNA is TGCGCCAGCAGCCGGACACGAACCTACGAGCAGTACTTC.

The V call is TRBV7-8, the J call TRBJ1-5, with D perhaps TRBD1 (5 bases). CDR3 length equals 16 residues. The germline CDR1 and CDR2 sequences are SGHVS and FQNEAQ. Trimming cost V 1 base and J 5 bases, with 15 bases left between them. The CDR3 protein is CASSLDQGLTHQPQHF. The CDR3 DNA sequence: TGTGCCAGCAGCTTAGATCAGGGACTAACGCATCAGCCCCAGCATTTT.

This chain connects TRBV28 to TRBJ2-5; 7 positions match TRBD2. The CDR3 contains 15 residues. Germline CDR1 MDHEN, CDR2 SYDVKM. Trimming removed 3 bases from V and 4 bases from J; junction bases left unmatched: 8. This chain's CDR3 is CASSFGGTGGETQYF. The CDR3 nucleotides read TGTGCCAGCAGTTTTGGCGGGACGGGGGGAGAGACCCAGTACTTC.

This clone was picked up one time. CDR3 DNA: TGTGCCAGCTCACCCCAGGGGCACACTGAAGCTTTCTTT. This gives the protein CASSPQGHTEAFF. This chain joins TRBV18 and TRBJ1-1, with D possibly matching TRBD1 (6 bases). The CDR3 runs 13 residues. Germline V lookup: CDR1 KGHSH, CDR2 LQKENI. The V end lost 3 bases, the J end lost 3 bases, and 8 bases lay between the germline ends.

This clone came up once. Here the CDR3 DNA reads TGCGCCAGCAGCCTGTGGGGGGAAGGCAATCAGCCCCAGCATTTT. It yields the protein CASSLWGEGNQPQHF. V gene TRBV4-1 combines with J gene TRBJ1-5; tentative D call: TRBD1 (5 bases). This CDR3 is built from 15 residues. V lost 4 bases and J 2 bases, leaving 12 bases between the germline ends. The germline CDR1 and CDR2 sequences are MGHRA and YSYEKL.

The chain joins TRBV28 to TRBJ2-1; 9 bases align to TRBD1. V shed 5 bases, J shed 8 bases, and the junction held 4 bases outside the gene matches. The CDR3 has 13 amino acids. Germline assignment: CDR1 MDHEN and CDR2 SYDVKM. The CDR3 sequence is CASSPTGGYEQFF. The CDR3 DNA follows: TGTGCCAGCAGTCCCACAGGGGGCTATGAGCAGTTCTTC.